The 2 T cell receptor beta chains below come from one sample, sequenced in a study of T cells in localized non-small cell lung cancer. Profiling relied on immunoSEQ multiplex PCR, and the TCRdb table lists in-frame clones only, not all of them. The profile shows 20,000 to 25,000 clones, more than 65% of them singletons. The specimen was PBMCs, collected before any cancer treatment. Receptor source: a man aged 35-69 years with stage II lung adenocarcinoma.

CDR3 region: CAWSIGANLPYNEQFF. CDR3 nucleotides: TGTGCCTGGAGCATCGGTGCCAACCTTCCCTACAATGAGCAGTTCTTC. The rearrangement joins TRBV30 to TRBJ2-1; D uncertain. V shed 3 bases and J shed 2 bases, with 17 bases lying between them. This CDR3 has 16 residues. CDR1 and CDR2 from the germline V gene are GTSNPN and SVGIG (reference sequence).

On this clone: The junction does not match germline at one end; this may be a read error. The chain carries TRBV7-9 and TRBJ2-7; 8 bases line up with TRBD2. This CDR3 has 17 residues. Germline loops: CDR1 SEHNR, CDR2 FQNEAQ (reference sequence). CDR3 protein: CASSLAGPWREDHEQYF. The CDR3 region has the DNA TGTGCCAGCAGCCTAGCCGGGCCTTGGCGGGAGGACCACGAGCAGTACTTC.